This entry lists 16 T cell receptor beta chains sequenced from one sample in a study of beta chain features in type 1 diabetes. Their antigens are not known. What was sequenced were expressed TCRB transcripts, since all of the isolated RNA had been reverse transcribed. The assay was immunoSEQ multiplex PCR, and TCRdb's table has in-frame clones only and misses some. Of hundreds of thousands of clones in the sample, over 11% were seen once. Study findings and constraints: Moderate but significant shortening of TCRB CDR3s was recorded in all four CD4+ subsets from Type 1 diabetes patients.

Sequenced material: naive CD4+ T cells from blood. The receptor set was obtained from a man younger than 35 with type 1 diabetes.

CDR3 in amino acids: CASSDHTEAFF. The CDR3, as DNA: TGTGCCAGCAGTGACCACACTGAAGCTTTCTTT. The chain employs TRBV6-5 and TRBJ1-1; D gene unclear. CDR3 length: 11 amino acids. The ends were cut back, 5 bases at V and 3 bases at J, with 4 bases in the middle. Germline V gives CDR1 MNHEY, CDR2 SVGAGI.

There are a few counts of this clone. The CDR3 nucleotides are TGCGCCAGCAGCCAGCTAGGGGGAACGGGCATAACAGATACGCAGTATTTT. Translated, it gives CASSQLGGTGITDTQYF. V is TRBV4-1 and J is TRBJ2-3; a possible D gene is TRBD1 (6 bases). CDR3 length equals 17 residues. Germline CDR1 is MGHRA and CDR2 is YSYEKL. The V and J ends lost 3 bases and 3 bases respectively, with 19 bases between them.

J is TRBJ2-5 and V is TRBV5-1; 8 nucleotides align to TRBD2. The CDR3 has 16 residues. CDR1 and CDR2 from the germline V gene are SGHRS and YFSETQ. The V segment lost 7 bases and the J segment 0 bases; nucleotides outside the gene matches: 11. The CDR3 DNA sequence: TGCGCCAGCGGGCTAGGGACTAGTCCCCACCAAGAGACCCAGTACTTC. This encodes CASGLGTSPHQETQYF.

This clone was found a few times. The genes are TRBV29-1 and TRBJ2-5, with D perhaps matching TRBD1 (5 bases). The CDR3 length is 12 residues. Germline V gives CDR1 SQVTM, CDR2 ANQGSEA. Deletions cut 6 bases from V and 0 bases from J, with 8 bases between. The CDR3 loop reads CSVRQNQETQYF. The CDR3 nucleotides are TGCAGCGTACGACAGAACCAAGAGACCCAGTACTTC.

V usage is TRBV19 and J usage is TRBJ2-3; tentatively, D is TRBD2 (5 bases). Germline CDR1 is LNHDA and CDR2 is SQIVND (reference sequence). The CDR3 is 14 residues long. V was shortened by 5 bases and J by 4 bases, with 13 bases between the two germline ends. This CDR3 reads CASSPLRRSDTQYF. CDR3 coding DNA: TGTGCCAGTAGTCCCCTGCGGAGGTCAGATACGCAGTATTTT.

This clone has more than one count but fewer than ten. The V gene is TRBV27, the J gene TRBJ2-5; D is undetermined. The CDR3 sequence is 13 residues long. V lost 8 bases and J lost 2, with 12 bases in between. Germline V gene lookup returns CDR1 MNHEY and CDR2 SMNVEV (reference sequence). This chain's CDR3 is CASAYRHQETQYF. The CDR3 DNA sequence: TGTGCCAGCGCATACCGCCATCAAGAGACCCAGTACTTC.

This clone was detected a few times. The gene calls are TRBV28 and TRBJ2-5, with no clear D. V was shortened by 3 bases and J by 5 bases, with 7 bases between the two germline ends. The CDR3 consists of 12 residues. Germline V gene data show CDR1 as MDHEN and CDR2 as SYDVKM. CDR3 residues: CASSLARETQYF. The CDR3 DNA follows: TGTGCCAGCAGTTTGGCCCGGGAGACCCAGTACTTC.

This sequence joins TRBV29-1 and TRBJ1-1; TRBD1 matches at 9 bases. In germline, CDR1 is SQVTM, CDR2 ANQGSEA. CDR3 length equals 14 residues. Unmatched junction bases numbered 8, after V lost 5 bases and J lost 4 bases. As DNA, the CDR3 is TGCAGCGTTACCACACAGGGGGCCGTCACTGAAGCTTTCTTT. Residues: CSVTTQGAVTEAFF.

This clone has just a few counts. This sequence joins TRBV27 and TRBJ2-1; 7 nucleotides agree with TRBD2. V dropped 5 bases and J dropped 0; count of bases not matched to a gene: 10. Germline CDR1 MNHEY, CDR2 SMNVEV (reference sequence). This CDR3 has 17 amino acids. The CDR3 here is CASSRFSSGSSYNEQFF. In nucleotides, the CDR3 is TGTGCCAGCAGTCGCTTCTCTAGCGGCTCCTCCTACAATGAGCAGTTCTTC.

This clone has at least ten counts. The identical CDR3 is also encoded by other nucleotide sequences in the sample. The chain has TRBV7-9 and TRBJ2-6; D is unresolved. V was shortened by 3 bases and J by 0 bases, with 3 bases between the two germline ends. Germline CDR1 SEHNR, CDR2 FQNEAQ (reference sequence). The CDR3 has 14 residues. The CDR3 loop reads CASSLDSGANVLTF. The CDR3 nucleotides read TGTGCCAGCAGCTTGGACTCTGGGGCCAACGTCCTGACTTTC.

V is TRBV6-5 and J is TRBJ1-1; D remains unclear. The CDR3 runs to 14 residues. V shed 2 bases and J shed 4 bases, with 11 bases lying between them. Germline V gives CDR1 MNHEY, CDR2 SVGAGI. In DNA form, the CDR3 reads TGTGCCAGCAGTTACGAGCAGATTGGCACTGAAGCTTTCTTT. As protein: CASSYEQIGTEAFF.

This sequence joins TRBV13 and TRBJ2-5, with a tentative D call TRBD2 (5 bases). The CDR3 runs 12 residues. Trimming took off 10 bases at V and 5 bases at J, with 14 bases between the two ends. Per germline, CDR1 PRHDT and CDR2 FYEKMQ (reference sequence). Here the CDR3 reads CATSNSGETQYF. In DNA form, the CDR3 reads TGTGCCACCTCAAACTCGGGGGAGACCCAGTACTTC.

V is TRBV11-3 and J is TRBJ2-5, with D perhaps TRBD2 (6 bases). The ends were cut back, 5 bases at V and 5 bases at J, with 18 bases in the middle. CDR1 and CDR2 from the germline V gene are SGHNT and YENEEA. This CDR3 region has 15 residues. This CDR3 reads CASSLGTGAGETQYF. The CDR3 DNA follows: TGTGCCAGCAGCCTAGGAACGGGAGCCGGGGAGACCCAGTACTTC.

The sample holds a few counts of this clone. The gene calls are TRBV29-1 and TRBJ2-5; 8 bases line up with TRBD1. CDR1 is SQVTM and CDR2 is ANQGSEA in the germline V gene. V shed 7 bases, J shed 4 bases, and the junction held 11 bases outside the gene matches. This CDR3 spans 14 amino acids. As DNA, the CDR3 is TGCAGCGCTGAGGACACAGGGGGTGCAGAGACCCAGTACTTC. This sequence encodes CSAEDTGGAETQYF.

The gene calls are TRBV4-1 and TRBJ2-7, with 9 bases matching TRBD2. After removal of 2 bases from V and 4 bases from J, the junction contained 6 bases not matched to a gene. The germline V gene has CDR1 MGHRA and CDR2 YSYEKL. CDR3 length: 15 amino acids. CDR3 nucleotide sequence: TGCGCCAGCAGCCAATTCATAGCGGGAGCTTACGAGCAGTACTTC. Amino acids: CASSQFIAGAYEQYF.

A few counts support this clone. V is TRBV14 and J is TRBJ2-2, with 7 positions matching TRBD1. This CDR3 has 14 amino acids. CDR1 is SGHDN and CDR2 is FVKESK in the germline V gene. Trimming removed 5 bases from V and 6 bases from J; junction bases left unmatched: 6. CDR3 protein: CASSKGALSGELFF. The CDR3 DNA sequence: TGTGCCAGCAGCAAGGGGGCGCTTTCCGGGGAGCTGTTTTTT.